The 16 T cell receptor beta chains in this list originate from one sample, sequenced in a study of blood T cell repertoires in COVID-19. TCRdb's copy holds only in-frame clones and misses some; the assay was immunoSEQ multiplex PCR. The table includes hundreds of thousands of clones, 88% detected once. The sequenced material came from peripheral blood. The origin of the receptors is a woman aged 30 to 39 with acute or convalescent COVID-19.

The gene calls are TRBV7-8 and TRBJ1-5; D may be TRBD1 (6 bases). The CDR3 has 15 residues. Trimming removed 3 bases at V and 1 base at J, with 10 bases between. Germline loops: CDR1 SGHVS, CDR2 FQNEAQ. The CDR3, as DNA: TGTGCCAGCAGCTTTGAAACAGGGAGCAATCAGCCCCAGCATTTT. This sequence encodes CASSFETGSNQPQHF.

The chain combines TRBV10-1 with TRBJ1-1; TRBD1 matches 7 bases. Germline V lookup: CDR1 WNHNN, CDR2 SYGVQD (reference sequence). Trimming removed 0 bases from V and 0 bases from J; junction bases left unmatched: 4. This CDR3 comprises 16 residues. CDR3 loop: CASSESKQGLNTEAFF. DNA of the CDR3: TGCGCCAGCAGTGAGTCCAAACAGGGGTTGAACACTGAAGCTTTCTTT.

The chain combines TRBV7-6 with TRBJ2-7; 13 bases align to TRBD2. The trim removed 1 base at V and 3 bases at J, leaving 6 bases unmatched. Germline CDR1 reads SGHVS; CDR2 reads FNYEAQ. The CDR3 covers 17 residues. CDR3 bases: TGTGCCAGCAGCTTAGAGGGGGGACTAGCGGGGCTCTACGAGCAGTACTTC. This codes for CASSLEGGLAGLYEQYF.

A remark on this clone: The junction does not match germline at one end; this may be a read error. The rearrangement links TRBV11-3 to TRBJ2-5, with 10 bases aligning to TRBD1. Germline V gene lookup returns CDR1 SGHNT and CDR2 YENEEA. There are 15 residues in the CDR3. CDR3 coding DNA: TGTGCCAGCAGCCTCGGGACAGGGGACCAACAGACCCAGTACTTC. Translating gives CASSLGTGDQQTQYF. Based on the CDR3 plus reference TRBV11-3 and TRBJ2-5, the full variable domain is EAGVVQSPRYKIIEKKQPVAFWCNPISGHNTLYWYLQNLGQGPELLIRYENEEAVDDSQLPKDRFSAERLKGVDSTLKIQPAELGDSAVYLCASSLGTGDQQTQYFGPGTRLLVL.

This clone appeared a single time. The chain couples TRBV5-6 to TRBJ2-1; 13 nucleotides line up with TRBD2. Germline assignment: CDR1 SGHDT and CDR2 YYEEEE. The CDR3 length is 14 residues. With V trimmed by 5 bases and J by 8 bases, 4 bases remained unmatched. The CDR3 loop reads CASRLAGGHHEQFF. The DNA of the CDR3 is TGTGCCAGCAGACTAGCGGGAGGGCACCATGAGCAGTTCTTC.

The rearrangement uses TRBV11-2 and TRBJ2-3; TRBD1 matches 9 bases. Trimming removed 4 bases from V and 4 bases from J; junction bases left unmatched: 9. CDR3 size: 16 residues. Germline lookup yields CDR1 SGHAT and CDR2 FQNNGV. For the CDR3, the DNA is TGTGCCAGCAGCTACGCGGGACAGGGAGCCGCAGATACGCAGTATTTT. Amino acids: CASSYAGQGAADTQYF.

This clone was observed a handful of times. The J gene is TRBJ1-5, the V gene TRBV19; TRBD1 agrees at 8 bases. The CDR3 is 15 residues long. Trimming at V came to 4 bases and at J to 1 base, leaving 3 bases not matched to a gene. The germline V gene encodes CDR1 LNHDA and CDR2 SQIVND (reference sequence). This CDR3 reads CASSRTGTSNQPQHF. The CDR3 region has the DNA TGTGCCAGTAGTAGGACAGGGACCAGCAATCAGCCCCAGCATTTT.

The chain is built from TRBV19 and TRBJ1-5; 10 bases are shared with TRBD1. Germline V gene data show CDR1 as LNHDA and CDR2 as SQIVND (reference sequence). CDR3 length: 15 amino acids. V dropped 3 bases and J dropped 8; count of bases not matched to a gene: 7. CDR3 sequence: CASSMGQGFMEPQHF. CDR3 bases: TGTGCCAGTAGTATGGGACAGGGGTTTATGGAGCCCCAGCATTTT.

The chain recombines TRBV18 with TRBJ2-1; 10 bases agree with TRBD2. The length of the CDR3 is 15 residues. The germline V gene has CDR1 KGHSH and CDR2 LQKENI. Trimming cost V 3 bases and J 4 bases; bases outside gene matches: 3. The CDR3 DNA sequence: TGTGCCAGCTCACCCCTAGCGGGAGTATACAATGAGCAGTTCTTC. This encodes CASSPLAGVYNEQFF.

This chain joins TRBV11-2 and TRBJ2-5; no clear D gene. The CDR3 is 11 amino acids. The germline CDR1 and CDR2 sequences are SGHAT and FQNNGV. V was pared by 5 bases and J by 2 bases, with 3 bases between. This chain's CDR3 is CASSPQETQYF. The CDR3 coding sequence is TGTGCCAGCAGCCCGCAAGAGACCCAGTACTTC.

This clone was picked up one time. The chain employs TRBV6-2 or TRBV6-3 and TRBJ2-1; D perhaps matches TRBD2 (6 bases). The CDR3 consists of 14 residues. V was clipped by 3 bases and J by 15 bases, with 21 bases between them. Germline V gives CDR1 MNHEY, CDR2 SVGEGT. The CDR3 protein is CASSYLPGLAGGFF. The DNA of the CDR3 is TGTGCCAGCAGTTATTTGCCCGGTCTCGCCGGGGGGTTCTTC.

The chain employs TRBV19 and TRBJ1-5; D perhaps matches TRBD1 (5 bases). Germline V gene sequence: CDR1 LNHDA, CDR2 SQIVND (reference sequence). V was shortened by 7 bases and J by 1 base, with 14 bases between the two germline ends. The CDR3 is 15 amino acids. This CDR3 is CASNRLRGSNQPQHF. For the CDR3, the DNA is TGTGCCAGTAACCGCCTAAGGGGAAGCAATCAGCCCCAGCATTTT.

This chain uses TRBV29-1 with TRBJ2-3; tentatively, D is TRBD1 (8 bases). The CDR3 runs 14 residues. The germline CDR1 and CDR2 sequences are SQVTM and ANQGSEA. V lost 7 bases and J 3 bases, leaving 17 bases between the germline ends. The CDR3 reads CSAWGGTGTDTQYF. In DNA form, the CDR3 reads TGCAGCGCCTGGGGGGGGACAGGAACAGATACGCAGTATTTT.

The chain links TRBV30 to TRBJ2-3, with a possible D match to TRBD2 (6 bases). Germline V CDR1 and CDR2: GTSNPN, SVGIG (reference sequence). CDR3 length: 15 residues. Trimming removed 2 bases from V and 0 bases from J, with 12 bases in between. CDR3 bases: TGTGCCTGGAGTTCGTTCGGGGGAAGCACAGATACGCAGTATTTT. Its protein is CAWSSFGGSTDTQYF.

The V and J genes are TRBV6-6 and TRBJ2-7; D is undetermined. This CDR3 has 12 residues. The V end lost 0 bases, the J end lost 6 bases, and 6 bases lay between the germline ends. The V gene's germline CDR1 is MNHNY and CDR2 SVGAGI (reference sequence). DNA of the CDR3: TGTGCCAGCAGTTACTCCCCCCTCGAGCAGTACTTC. Translated, it gives CASSYSPLEQYF.

This clone was counted between two and nine times. J is TRBJ1-5 and V is TRBV6-1; D remains unclear. The CDR3 spans 16 residues. Germline assignment: CDR1 MNHNS and CDR2 SASEGT. V shed 2 bases and J shed 6 bases, with 17 bases lying between them. This CDR3 is CASSESRGVRRQPQHF. DNA of the CDR3: TGTGCCAGCAGTGAATCCCGCGGGGTTCGGCGTCAGCCCCAGCATTTT.